This TCR beta chain was observed in a study of blood T cell repertoires in COVID-19. Across the study: Samples taken during acute and convalescent COVID-19 were collected in the United States, Italy and Spain.

Source study methods: Amplified reference gene primers provided the basis for estimating nucleated cell counts. Assay used: immunoSEQ multiplex PCR; TCRdb lists only in-frame clones, some missing. V and J calls plus clone size are reproduced from that table; the DNA served to infer D and trimming. Altogether about 480,000 clones are present, more than 75% being singletons, with the ten largest covering roughly 1.9%. Everyone who took part was about 18 to 89 years old, and they came from over 20 US areas. Grouping used clinical history reported by participants in a survey and questionnaire. Only one count was recorded for this clone. The sequencing input was PBMCs or T cells enriched from blood (not recorded which). The sequence was obtained from a woman aged 40 to 50 who had recovered from COVID-19.

CDR3 sequence reads: CASSQGAEETQYF. In DNA form, the CDR3 reads TGTGCCAGCAGCCAGGGGGCGGAAGAGACCCAGTACTTC. The chain employs TRBV11-3 and TRBJ2-5; TRBD1 agrees at 8 bases. The CDR3 runs 13 residues. The germline gives CDR1 SGHNT, CDR2 YENEEA. V dropped 5 bases and J dropped 3; count of bases not matched to a gene: 2.